This entry concerns a single T cell receptor (beta chain). Its antigen is undetermined. The sample comes from a study of cytomegalovirus exposure and HLA in healthy donors. Study as a whole: T cells numbering around 180 million yielded 95 million to 140 million unique TCR beta sequences in an earlier analysis. Study conclusions and caveats: Most subjects had HLA-A and HLA-B alleles reportedly predicted accurately by TCR beta sequences. A later analysis found TCR association rates differed by HLA locus, highest for DRB1 and lowest for HLA-C.

Though probably carrying unrecorded immune exposures, donors were nominally healthy at sampling. Researchers ran the PCR with 60 Vbeta and 13 Jbeta primers. Method: immunoSEQ multiplex PCR; TCRdb's copy keeps in-frame clones and lacks some. This table holds about 40,000 clones, 60% to 70% found once. Trimming at V came to 7 bases and at J to 0 bases, leaving 5 bases not matched to a gene. The germline CDR1 and CDR2 sequences are SQVTM and ANQGSEA. This CDR3 has 14 residues. This rearrangement joins TRBV29-1 to TRBJ2-2; 7 positions agree with TRBD2. The clonotype comes from a middle-aged man in good health and CMV-seronegative. Sequences were obtained from PBMCs. CDR3 in DNA: TGCAGCGCCTGGGAGGGGACGAACACCGGGGAGCTGTTTTTT. It is translated as CSAWEGTNTGELFF.